The next 6 T cell receptor beta chains were all read from a single sample in a study of CD8 T cells in ankylosing spondylitis. MiXCR, applied by TCRdb to the 5' RACE reads, yields one record per CDR3 protein. Of about 230,000 distinct CDR3 sequences listed, 8% to 10% are singletons. Sequenced input: blood, either unsorted or a sorted T cell fraction (not recorded which). The source is a female donor with ankylosing spondylitis or in good health (not recorded which).

There are many counts of this clonotype. This chain links TRBV6-4 with TRBJ2-2; a weak D match, TRBD2 (5 bases). V shed 5 bases and J shed 7 bases, with 11 bases lying between them. This CDR3 is 13 amino acids long. Germline lookup yields CDR1 MRHNA and CDR2 SNTAGT. The chain's CDR3 is CASSSHRGGELFF. In nucleotides, the CDR3 is TGTGCCAGCAGTTCCCATCGGGGCGGGGAGCTGTTTTTT.

This clonotype appeared a few times. V gene TRBV19 combines with J gene TRBJ2-5, with D perhaps assigned TRBD1 or TRBD2 (6 bases each). CDR1 is LNHDA and CDR2 is SQIVND in the germline V gene (reference sequence). The CDR3 consists of 17 residues. V lost 7 bases to trimming and J lost 3 bases, with 24 bases between them. CDR3 DNA: TGTGCCAGTATGAGTGATGGACAGACTAGTTACAAAGAGACCCAGTACTTC. Translating gives CASMSDGQTSYKETQYF.

The V call is TRBV20-1, the J call TRBJ2-1, with TRBD2 matching 9 bases. The CDR3 spans 16 residues. The junction had 8 bases not matched to a gene; V was cut back by 1 base and J by 4 bases. CDR1 is DFQATT, CDR2 SNEGSKA, per germline (reference sequence). The CDR3 sequence is CSARGSSGSSYNEQFF. The CDR3, as DNA: TGCAGTGCTAGAGGAAGTAGCGGGAGCTCTTACAATGAGCAGTTCTTC.

The V and J genes are TRBV7-2 and TRBJ2-3, with D maybe TRBD2 (5 bases). The CDR3 extends over 15 amino acids. The V and J ends lost 2 bases and 2 bases respectively, with 11 bases between them. Germline V gene sequence: CDR1 SGHTA, CDR2 FQGNSA. CDR3 sequence: CASSLPGINTDTQYF. The CDR3 DNA reads TGTGCCAGCAGCTTACCCGGGATAAACACAGATACGCAGTATTTT.

In this sample, this clonotype turned up many times. The V gene is TRBV20-1, the J gene TRBJ2-1; the D gene is possibly TRBD1 (5 bases). Trimming removed 3 bases at V and 10 bases at J, with 7 bases between. From germline, CDR1 is DFQATT and CDR2 SNEGSKA (reference sequence). CDR3 length: 10 residues. For the CDR3, the DNA is TGCAGTGCTAGGGGGCCGGAGCAGTTCTTC. Protein sequence: CSARGPEQFF.

Ten or more counts support this clonotype. The rearrangement joins TRBV4-3 to TRBJ1-5, with D perhaps matching TRBD1 (6 bases). V gave up 0 bases and J gave up 4 bases, with 10 bases separating them. Germline CDR1 and CDR2: LGHNA and YSLEER. There are 15 residues in the CDR3. The CDR3: CASSQDWQGNQPQHF. The CDR3, as DNA: TGCGCCAGCAGCCAAGATTGGCAGGGGAATCAGCCCCAGCATTTT.